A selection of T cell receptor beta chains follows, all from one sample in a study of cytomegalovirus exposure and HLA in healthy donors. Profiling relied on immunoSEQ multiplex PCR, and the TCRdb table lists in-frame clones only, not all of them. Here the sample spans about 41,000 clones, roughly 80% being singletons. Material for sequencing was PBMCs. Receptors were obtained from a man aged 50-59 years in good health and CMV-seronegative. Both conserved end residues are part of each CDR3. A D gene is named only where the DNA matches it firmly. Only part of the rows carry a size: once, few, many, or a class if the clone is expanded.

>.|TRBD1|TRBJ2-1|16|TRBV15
TGTGCCACCAGCAGAGCACCCTCGACAGGGGGGAATGAGCAGTTCTTC
CATSRAPSTGGNEQFF
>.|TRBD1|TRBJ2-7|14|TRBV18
TGTGCCAGCTCACTAGGGACAGGAGTCTACGAGCAGTACTTC
CASSLGTGVYEQYF
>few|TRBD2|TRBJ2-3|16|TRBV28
TGTGCCAGCAGTTTAATGTTAGCGGGAAGCACAGATACGCAGTATTTT
CASSLMLAGSTDTQYF
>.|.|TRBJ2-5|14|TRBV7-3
TGTGCCAGCAGCCCGACGGGACTCCAAGAGACCCAGTACTTC
CASSPTGLQETQYF
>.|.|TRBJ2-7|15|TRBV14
TGTGCCAGCAGCCAAGGGCTAGATCCAACCTACGAGCAGTACTTC
CASSQGLDPTYEQYF
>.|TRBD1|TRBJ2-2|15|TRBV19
TGTGCCAGTAGTAGAGGGGACAGCAACACCGGGGAGCTGTTTTTT
CASSRGDSNTGELFF
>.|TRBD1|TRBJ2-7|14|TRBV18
TGTGCCAGCTCACCCGGACAGGGCTCCTACGAGCAGTACTTC
CASSPGQGSYEQYF
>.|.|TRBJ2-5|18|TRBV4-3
TGCGCCAGCAGTCATACAAAGAGAACGGCAGGGATACATGAGACCCAGTACTTC
CASSHTKRTAGIHETQYF
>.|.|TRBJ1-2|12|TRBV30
TGTGCCTGGAACGGAGAGGCCCAGGGCTACACCTTC
CAWNGEAQGYTF
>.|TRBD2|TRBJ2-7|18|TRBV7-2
TGTGCCAGCAGCTTAAGGACTAGCGGGGGGGAAAGCTCCTACGAGCAGTACTTC
CASSLRTSGGESSYEQYF
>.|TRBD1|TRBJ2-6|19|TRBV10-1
TGCGCCAGCGCAAGACAGGGGCCCTCGAACCGTTCCGGGGCCAACGTCCTGACTTTC
CASARQGPSNRSGANVLTF
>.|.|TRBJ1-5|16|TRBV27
TGTGCCAGCAGTTTAAGTGGAGGATATAGCAATCAGCCCCAGCATTTT
CASSLSGGYSNQPQHF
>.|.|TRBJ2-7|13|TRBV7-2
TGTGCCAGCAGCTCCTTGGGACTCGACGAGCAGTACTTC
CASSSLGLDEQYF
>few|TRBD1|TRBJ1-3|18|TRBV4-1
TGCGCCAGCAGCCAAGAGAGGAGCCAGACAGGGGTTGGAAACACCATATATTTT
CASSQERSQTGVGNTIYF
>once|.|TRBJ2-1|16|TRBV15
TGTGCCACCAGCAGAGTGGGTACTAGTAATTCAAGGGAGCAGTTCTTC
CATSRVGTSNSREQFF
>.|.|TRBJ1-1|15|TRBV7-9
TGTGCCAGCAGCCCGCAACCCCTGGGGGGCACTGAAGCTTTCTTT
CASSPQPLGGTEAFF
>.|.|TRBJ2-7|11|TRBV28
TGTGCCAGCAGTTTACTCTACGAGCAGTACTTC
CASSLLYEQYF
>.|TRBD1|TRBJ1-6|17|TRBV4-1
TGCGCCAGCAGCCAAGAACAGGGGAAACCTGGGAATTCACCCCTCCACTTT
CASSQEQGKPGNSPLHF
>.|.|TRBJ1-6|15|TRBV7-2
TGTGCCAGCAGCCCGCAGACAACCTCTAATTCACCCCTCCACTTT
CASSPQTTSNSPLHF
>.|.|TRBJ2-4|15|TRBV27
TGTGCCAGCAGTTTAAACGGGGGACCCAAAAACATTCAGTACTTC
CASSLNGGPKNIQYF
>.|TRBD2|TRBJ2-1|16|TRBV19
TGTGCCAGTAGTTTTGCCGGGACTAGCGGGAACAATGAGCAGTTCTTC
CASSFAGTSGNNEQFF
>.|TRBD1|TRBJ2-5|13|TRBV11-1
TGTGCCAGCAGCAGGACAGGGGGGGAGACCCAGTACTTC
CASSRTGGETQYF
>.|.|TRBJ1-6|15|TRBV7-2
TGTGCCAGCAGCTTAGTGGGGGCGGCTTATTCACCCCTCCACTTT
CASSLVGAAYSPLHF
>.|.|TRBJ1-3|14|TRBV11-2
TGTGCCAGCAGCCGGGGACAAGACGTAAACACCATATATTTT
CASSRGQDVNTIYF
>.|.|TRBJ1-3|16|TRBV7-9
TGTTCCAGCAGCTTGGCCCGGGGGGCGTCTGGAAACACCATATATTTT
CSSSLARGASGNTIYF
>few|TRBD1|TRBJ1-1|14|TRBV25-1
TGTGCCAGCAGTCACGGAAGGACAGGGGGCGAGGCTTTCTTT
CASSHGRTGGEAFF
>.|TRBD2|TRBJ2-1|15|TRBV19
TGTGCCAGTAGTATCGGGTCGGGGGGTTTGCGGGAGCAGTTCTTC
CASSIGSGGLREQFF
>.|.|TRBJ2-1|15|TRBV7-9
TGTGCCAGCACACGGGGGGCTAGCGGCATCAATGAGCAGTTCTTC
CASTRGASGINEQFF
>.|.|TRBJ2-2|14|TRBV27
TGTGCCAGCAGTTATCCCAAGGCCGGGGGGGAGCTGTTTTTT
CASSYPKAGGELFF
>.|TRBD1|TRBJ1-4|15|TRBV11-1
TGTGCCAGCAGCTTGGGGACAGGGGAGAATGAAAAACTGTTTTTT
CASSLGTGENEKLFF
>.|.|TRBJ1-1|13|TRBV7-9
TGTTCCAGCAGCTTTAACTTGAACACTGAAGCTTTCTTT
CSSSFNLNTEAFF
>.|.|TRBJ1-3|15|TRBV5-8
TGTGCCAGCAGCTTGGCCGGGGGATTGGGAAACACCATATATTTT
CASSLAGGLGNTIYF
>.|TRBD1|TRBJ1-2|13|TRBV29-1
TGCAGCGTGGACCGGGACAGCGACTATGGCTACACCTTC
CSVDRDSDYGYTF
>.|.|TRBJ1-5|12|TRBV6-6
TGTGCCAGCAGTTACGAGAATCAGCCCCAGCATTTT
CASSYENQPQHF
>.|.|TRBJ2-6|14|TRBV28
TGTGCCAGCAGTCGCAGCTCTGGGGCCAACGTCCTGACTTTC
CASSRSSGANVLTF
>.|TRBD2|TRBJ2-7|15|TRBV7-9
TGTGCCAGCAGCTCCGGGACTAGCGGGTTCCACGAGCAGTACTTC
CASSSGTSGFHEQYF
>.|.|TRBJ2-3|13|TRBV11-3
TGTGCCAGCAGCCCCCGTGGCACAGATACGCAGTATTTT
CASSPRGTDTQYF
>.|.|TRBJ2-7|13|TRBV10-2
TGCGCCAGCAGTGAGCAACTTGTCTCTGAGCAGTACTTC
CASSEQLVSEQYF
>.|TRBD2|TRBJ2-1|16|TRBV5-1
TGCGCCAGCGGGCTAGGACTAGCGGGAGCGAAGGTTGAGCAGTTCTTC
CASGLGLAGAKVEQFF
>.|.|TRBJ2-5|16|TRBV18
TGTGCCAGCTCACCCTTCATGTCGGCAAGCGAGGAGACCCAGTACTTC
CASSPFMSASEETQYF
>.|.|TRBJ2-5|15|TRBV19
TGTGCCAGCACAACAGGCTGGGGGCTAGAGGGGACCCAGTACTTC
CASTTGWGLEGTQYF
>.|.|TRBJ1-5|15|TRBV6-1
TGTGCCAGCAGCGGGTCGGCAGCACCCAATCGGCCCCAGCATTTT
CASSGSAAPNRPQHF
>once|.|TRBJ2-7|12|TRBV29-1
TGCAGCGTTTCTACAGGGTACTACGAGCAGTACTTC
CSVSTGYYEQYF
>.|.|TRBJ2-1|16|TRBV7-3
TGTGCCAGCAGCCCAAGGTTGGGGGCGACCTACAATGAGCAGTTCTTC
CASSPRLGATYNEQFF
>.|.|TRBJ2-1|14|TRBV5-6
TGTGCCAGCAGCTTTCGGCGGGCGAACAATGAGCAGTTCTTC
CASSFRRANNEQFF
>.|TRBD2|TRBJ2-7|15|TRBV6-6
TGTGCCAGCATCAACCCGGGACTAGCGGACTACGAGCAGTACTTC
CASINPGLADYEQYF
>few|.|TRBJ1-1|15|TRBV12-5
TGTGCTAGTGGGTCCTCCAGCGGGGTGGGCACTGAAGCTTTCTTT
CASGSSSGVGTEAFF
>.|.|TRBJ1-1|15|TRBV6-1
TGTGCCAGCAGTGTAACAGGGTTCTCTCCCACTGAAGCTTTCTTT
CASSVTGFSPTEAFF
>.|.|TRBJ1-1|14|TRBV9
TGTGCCAGCAGCGGCCGCACAGTAGACACTGAAGCTTTCTTT
CASSGRTVDTEAFF
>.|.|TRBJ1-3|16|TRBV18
TGTGCCAGCTCCCTTACGGCAGGGAATGATGGAAACACCATATATTTT
CASSLTAGNDGNTIYF
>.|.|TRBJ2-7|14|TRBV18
TGTGCCAGCTCACCCGGAGCCAGAACCTACGAGCAGTACTTC
CASSPGARTYEQYF
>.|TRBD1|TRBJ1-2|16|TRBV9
TGTGCCAGCAGCGGATGGAATTGGACAGGGGGCTATGGCTACACCTTC
CASSGWNWTGGYGYTF
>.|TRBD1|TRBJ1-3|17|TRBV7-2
TGTGCCAGCAGCCCGGGACAGGGGGCTAGCTCTGGAAACACCATATATTTT
CASSPGQGASSGNTIYF